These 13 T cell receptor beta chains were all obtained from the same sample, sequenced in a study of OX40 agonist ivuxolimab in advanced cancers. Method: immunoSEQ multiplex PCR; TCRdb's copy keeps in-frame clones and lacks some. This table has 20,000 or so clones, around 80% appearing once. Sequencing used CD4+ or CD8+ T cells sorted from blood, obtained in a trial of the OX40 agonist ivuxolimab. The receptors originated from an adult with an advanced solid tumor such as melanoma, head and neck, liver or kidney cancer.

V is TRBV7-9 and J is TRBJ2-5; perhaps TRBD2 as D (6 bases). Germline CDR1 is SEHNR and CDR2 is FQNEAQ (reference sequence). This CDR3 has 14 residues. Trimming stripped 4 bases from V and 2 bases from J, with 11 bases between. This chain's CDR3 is CASSSRELQETQYF. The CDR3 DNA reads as TGTGCCAGCAGCTCTCGGGAGCTTCAAGAGACCCAGTACTTC.

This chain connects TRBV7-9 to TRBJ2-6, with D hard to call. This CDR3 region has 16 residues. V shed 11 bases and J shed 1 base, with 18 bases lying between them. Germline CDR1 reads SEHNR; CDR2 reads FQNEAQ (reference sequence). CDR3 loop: CAYSQATVSGANVLTF. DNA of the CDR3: TGTGCCTACTCTCAGGCGACCGTATCTGGGGCCAACGTCCTGACTTTC.

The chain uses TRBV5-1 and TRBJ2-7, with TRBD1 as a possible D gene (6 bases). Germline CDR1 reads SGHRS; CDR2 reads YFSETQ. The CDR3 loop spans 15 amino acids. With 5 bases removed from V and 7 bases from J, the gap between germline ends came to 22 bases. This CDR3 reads CASRPQTGTDGEQYF. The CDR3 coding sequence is TGCGCCAGCAGACCCCAAACAGGGACCGATGGTGAGCAGTACTTC.

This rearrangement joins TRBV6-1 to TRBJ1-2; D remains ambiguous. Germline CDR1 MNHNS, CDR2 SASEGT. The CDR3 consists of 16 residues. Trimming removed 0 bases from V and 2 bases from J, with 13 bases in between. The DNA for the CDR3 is TGTGCCAGCAGTGAAGCGCGTAGGATAGGAAACTATGGCTACACCTTC. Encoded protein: CASSEARRIGNYGYTF.

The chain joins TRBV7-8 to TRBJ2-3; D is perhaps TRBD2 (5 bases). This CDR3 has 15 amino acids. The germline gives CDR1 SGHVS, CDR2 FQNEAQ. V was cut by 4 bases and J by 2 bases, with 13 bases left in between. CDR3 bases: TGTGCCAGCAGCTCATCCGACTATTCCACAGATACGCAGTATTTT. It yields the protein CASSSSDYSTDTQYF. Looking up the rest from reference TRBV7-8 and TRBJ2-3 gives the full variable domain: GAGVSQSPRYKVAKRGQDVALRCDPISGHVSLFWYQQALGQGPEFLTYFQNEAQLDKSGLPSDRFFAERPEGSVSTLKIQRTQQEDSAVYLCASSSSDYSTDTQYFGPGTRLTVL.

CDR3 loop: CATRQSQETQYF. Here the CDR3 DNA reads TGTGCCACCCGACAGTCCCAAGAGACCCAGTACTTC. The chain combines TRBV6-1 with TRBJ2-5, with D tentatively TRBD1 (5 bases). V was cut by 10 bases and J by 1 base, with 10 bases left in between. This CDR3 has 12 amino acids. CDR1 and CDR2 from the germline V gene are MNHNS and SASEGT.

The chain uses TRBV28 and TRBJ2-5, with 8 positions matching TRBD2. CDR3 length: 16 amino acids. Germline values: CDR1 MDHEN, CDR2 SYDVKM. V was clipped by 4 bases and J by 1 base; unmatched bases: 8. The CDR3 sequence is CASSSTGSGVQETQYF. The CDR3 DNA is TGTGCCAGCAGTTCTACGGGTAGCGGGGTCCAAGAGACCCAGTACTTC. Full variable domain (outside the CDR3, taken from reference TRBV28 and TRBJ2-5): DVKVTQSSRYLVKRTGEKVFLECVQDMDHENMFWYRQDPGLGLRLIYFSYDVKMKEKGDIPEGYSVSREKKERFSLILESASTNQTSMYLCASSSTGSGVQETQYFGPGTRLLVL.

In DNA form, the CDR3 reads TGTGCCAGTAAACCTCAACACGCCAGCCGGGGAGAGACCCAGTACTTC. It yields the protein CASKPQHASRGETQYF. The gene calls are TRBV19 and TRBJ2-5; D may be TRBD2 (5 bases). Germline CDR1 is LNHDA and CDR2 is SQIVND (reference sequence). Trimming took off 7 bases at V and 4 bases at J, with 22 bases between the two ends. CDR3 length: 16 amino acids.

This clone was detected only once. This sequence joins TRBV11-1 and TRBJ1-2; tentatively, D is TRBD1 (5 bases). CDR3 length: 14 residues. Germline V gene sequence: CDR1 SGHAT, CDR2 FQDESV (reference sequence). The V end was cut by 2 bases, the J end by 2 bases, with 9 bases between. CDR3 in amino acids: CASSLMPGNYGYTF. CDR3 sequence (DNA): TGTGCCAGCAGCTTAATGCCAGGGAACTATGGCTACACCTTC.

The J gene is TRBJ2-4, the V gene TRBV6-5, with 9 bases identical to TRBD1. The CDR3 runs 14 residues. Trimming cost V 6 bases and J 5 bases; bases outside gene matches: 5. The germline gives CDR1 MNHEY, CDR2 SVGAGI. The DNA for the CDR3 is TGTGCCAGCAGGACGGACAGGGGCGAAAACATTCAGTACTTC. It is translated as CASRTDRGENIQYF.

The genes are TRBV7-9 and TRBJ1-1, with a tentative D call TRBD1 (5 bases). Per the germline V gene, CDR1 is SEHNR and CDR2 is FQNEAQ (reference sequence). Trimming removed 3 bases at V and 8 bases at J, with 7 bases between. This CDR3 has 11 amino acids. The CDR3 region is CASSFRTEAFF. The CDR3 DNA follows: TGTGCCAGCAGCTTCAGGACAGAAGCTTTCTTT.

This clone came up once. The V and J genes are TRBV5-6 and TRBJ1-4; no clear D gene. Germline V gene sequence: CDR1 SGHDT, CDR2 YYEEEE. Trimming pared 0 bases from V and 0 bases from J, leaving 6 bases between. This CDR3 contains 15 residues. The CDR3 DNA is TGTGCCAGCAGCTTGGTAGGCGCAACTAATGAAAAACTGTTTTTT. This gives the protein CASSLVGATNEKLFF.

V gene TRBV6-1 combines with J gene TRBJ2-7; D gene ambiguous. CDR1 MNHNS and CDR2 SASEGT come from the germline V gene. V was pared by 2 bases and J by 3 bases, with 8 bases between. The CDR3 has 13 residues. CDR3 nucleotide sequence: TGTGCCAGCAGTGAATGGATCCACTACGAGCAGTACTTC. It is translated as CASSEWIHYEQYF.